Presented here are 3 T cell receptor beta chains from one specimen sequenced in a study of blood T cell repertoires in COVID-19. Clones were sequenced by immunoSEQ multiplex PCR, and TCRdb holds only the in-frame ones, with some missing. The table shows fewer than 350,000 clones, with more than 70% occurring only once. The sequencing input was peripheral blood. Receptors originate from a woman in her 50s who had recovered from COVID-19.

This chain uses TRBV19 with TRBJ2-3; TRBD2 agrees at 10 bases. Germline CDR1 and CDR2: LNHDA and SQIVND (reference sequence). The length of the CDR3 is 18 residues. The trim removed 9 bases at V and 0 bases at J, leaving 15 bases unmatched. CDR3 coding DNA: TGTGCCAGCCAAGACCGTGCTAGCGGGGGACTGAGCACAGATACGCAGTATTTT. Its protein product is CASQDRASGGLSTDTQYF.

J is TRBJ2-3 and V is TRBV6-2 or TRBV6-3; D is undetermined. The CDR3 runs 14 residues. Germline V gene sequence: CDR1 MNHEY, CDR2 SVGEGT. V gave up 3 bases and J gave up 2 bases, with 9 bases separating them. The CDR3 is CASSYTSNTDTQYF. CDR3 sequence (DNA): TGTGCCAGCAGTTATACGTCTAACACAGATACGCAGTATTTT.

The chain uses TRBV18 and TRBJ1-3; no reliable D call. Between the trimmed V and J ends, which lost 3 bases and 4 bases, there was a span of 4 bases. CDR3 size: 12 residues. Germline V CDR1 and CDR2: KGHSH, LQKENI. CDR3 protein: CASSPRGNTIYF. DNA of the CDR3: TGTGCCAGCTCACCCAGGGGAAACACCATATATTTT.